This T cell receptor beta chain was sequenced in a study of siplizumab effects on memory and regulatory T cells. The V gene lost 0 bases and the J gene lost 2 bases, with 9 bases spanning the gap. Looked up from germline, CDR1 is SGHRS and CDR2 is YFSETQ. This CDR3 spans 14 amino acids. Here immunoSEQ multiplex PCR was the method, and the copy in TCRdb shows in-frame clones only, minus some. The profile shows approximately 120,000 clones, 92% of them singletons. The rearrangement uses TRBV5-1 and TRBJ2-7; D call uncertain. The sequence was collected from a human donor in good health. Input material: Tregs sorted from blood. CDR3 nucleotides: TGCGCCAGCAGCTTGGGGGTAGCCACCTACGAGCAGTACTTC. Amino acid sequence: CASSLGVATYEQYF.